A selection of T cell receptor beta chains follows, all from one sample in a study of beta chain features in type 1 diabetes. Here immunoSEQ multiplex PCR was the method, and the copy in TCRdb shows in-frame clones only, minus some. The table lists hundreds of thousands of clones, 15% of them singletons, with about 0.097% in the top ten. Sample: naive CD4+ T cells from blood. These receptors all stem from a man between 18 and 35 years old in good health. CDR3s leave out the opening cysteine and the closing phenylalanine or tryptophan. A D gene is named only where the DNA matches it firmly.

CDR3aa | v_gene | d_gene
ASSSPRGGTSRTDTQY | TRBV25-1 | TRBD2
ASSQSGHSGSYNEQF | TRBV4-3 | -
ASSDPQGASTYEQY | TRBV5-4 | TRBD1
ASSSSRDTYNEQF | TRBV11-3 | -
ASSSQIEQY | TRBV5-4 | -
ASSQVGTGHGYT | TRBV14 | -
SVAPLRQSYT | TRBV29-1 | -
ASSENTEAF | TRBV25-1 | -
ASSSDRVGEQY | TRBV11-2 | TRBD1
ASSSSYHEQF | TRBV7-2 | -
ASSSRVGVNTEAF | TRBV7-2 | -
ASSPLAVPDTQY | TRBV18 | -
ASSPRDSGYEQF | TRBV11-3 | -
AIWTGGVNTEAF | TRBV10-3 | TRBD1
ASSVAPGQGRSGNTIY | TRBV9 | TRBD1
ASRLTSGRVNEQF | TRBV28 | TRBD2
AWSKGGNQPQH | TRBV30 | -
ASSPDRVGDTQY | TRBV18 | TRBD1
ASSLANRMAEAF | TRBV5-1 | -
ASSGYRDRQETQY | TRBV21-1 | -
AISELPGGALGEQF | TRBV10-3 | TRBD2
ASGPRGNIQY | TRBV28 | -
ASSFGGGVGNQPQH | TRBV27 | -
ASSQADSYGYT | TRBV4-2 | -
ASSPISYNEQF | TRBV9 | -
ASSIANGYT | TRBV19 | -
ASSRDSSNQPQH | TRBV7-8 | TRBD1
ASSQRPRGTEDTQY | TRBV4-2 | -
ASSQERLAGGQTQY | TRBV4-2 | TRBD2
ASERDRDYPYEQY | TRBV19 | TRBD1
ASSRTGVVFSGYT | TRBV9 | TRBD1
ASSYRDTEAF | TRBV4-3 | -
ASSLRDRNTGELF | TRBV28 | -
ASSRDRPIYNEQF | TRBV6-5 | TRBD1
ASSREPYEQY | TRBV5-6 | -
ASSVEDRAKNIQY | TRBV9 | -
ASRRGTGDSNQPQH | TRBV19 | TRBD1
ASSFGTGNYGYT | TRBV7-3 | TRBD1
ASSSAGGRGNIQY | TRBV27 | -
AIVSGNQQF | TRBV10-3 | -
AWSVRLAGVEQF | TRBV30 | TRBD2
ASSRDGSNQPQH | TRBV7-9 | -
ASSSGLAVIPDHTQY | TRBV5-4 | TRBD2
ASSLAQGAYYEQY | TRBV7-2 | TRBD1
AISGGAGYEQY | TRBV10-3 | -
ASSFQGGNTEAF | TRBV5-1 | TRBD1
AMGGRELYEQY | TRBV28 | -
ASSFGARSSGANVLT | TRBV7-3 | -
ASSHDREHEQY | TRBV7-2 | TRBD1
ASSLSPDRWGLARETQY | TRBV28 | TRBD2
ASSRSASNYLDTQY | TRBV4-2 | -
ATSSNQGDPGNTIY | TRBV15 | -
ASSAPGGPGANVLT | TRBV5-1 | -
ASSRPGRVERQY | TRBV6-6 | -
ASSSGPSEVVYEQY | TRBV27 | -
ASSLGENQPQH | TRBV18 | -
SEHRNYGYT | TRBV20-1 | -
ASSVDSPLH | TRBV6-6 | -
ASSDTAGGRGGYT | TRBV2 | -